This T cell receptor (beta chain) stems from a study of CD8 T cells in ankylosing spondylitis. Study-wide points: There was reportedly significant enrichment of clones that were disease-linked in matched ankylosing spondylitis synovial fluid. Disease-linked clones displayed a CD8+ phenotype and appeared relatively rarely in peripheral blood. A TCR beta motif made of 7 to 9 highly homologous variants seemed typical of ankylosing spondylitis blood. Before this, some motif variants had been reported in reactive arthritis synovial fluid and blood.

The CDR3 totals 14 residues. Trimming left V 6 bases short and J 0 bases short, with 10 bases between. Germline V gene sequence: CDR1 SGHAT, CDR2 FQNNGV. Library preparation for TCR beta used quantitative 5'-RACE with molecular barcodes. Each CDR3 protein is one row after TCRdb ran MiXCR on the 5' RACE reads. This repertoire shows 700,000 to 850,000 distinct CDR3 sequences, 12% found once; its top ten account for more than 0.5%. In regard to this clonotype: The antigen is undetermined.

Sequencing used blood, either unsorted or a sorted T cell fraction (not recorded which). The TCR sequence derives from a male donor with ankylosing spondylitis. The chain couples TRBV11-2 to TRBJ2-3; D may be TRBD1 or TRBD2 (5 bases each). CDR3 loop: CASRRGTSTDTQYF. CDR3 sequence (DNA): TGTGCCAGCAGACGGGGCACCAGCACAGATACGCAGTATTTT.